This TCR beta chain emerged from a study of Ad26.COV2.S vaccination and SARS-CoV-2 variants. With 2 bases clipped from V and 3 bases from J, the junction kept 7 bases outside the gene matches. CDR1 and CDR2 (germline): SGHRS, YFSETQ. The CDR3 length is 15 residues. As to treatment: around 19 received Ad26.COV2.S at low or high dose, single or two shots; roughly five received placebo; per-sample allocation not given. The samples were gathered on day 63 after the first injection of vaccine or placebo. Produced via immunoSEQ multiplex PCR; TCRdb's table is partial and in-frame only. There are 300,000 to 400,000 clones in the sample; roughly 84% occur only once, and roughly 3.6% lies in the top ten.

Sequencing was performed on peripheral blood, taken in a trial of Ad26.COV2.S vaccine versus placebo. This chain joins TRBV5-1 and TRBJ2-7; 8 bases fit TRBD2. This receptor was identified in a person aged 18-60 years who received the Ad26.COV2.S COVID-19 vaccine or a placebo. CDR3 in DNA: TGCGCCAGCAGCTTTTCAGCGGGGGAGGGCTACGAGCAGTACTTC. Protein: CASSFSAGEGYEQYF.